This T cell receptor beta chain was sequenced during a study of cytomegalovirus exposure and HLA in healthy donors. Germline V gene sequence: CDR1 SGHDT, CDR2 YYEEEE. This CDR3 has 17 amino acids. V gave up 4 bases and J gave up 6 bases; unmatched junction bases: 15. Comments on this clone: What it recognizes is unknown.

Whole-study results and caveats: V- and J-gene trimming in TCR beta was tied to a missense DCLRE1C variant by an analysis performed later.

Amplification used 60 Vbeta primers and 13 Jbeta primers. Generated by immunoSEQ multiplex PCR, the TCRdb table keeps only in-frame clones and is missing some. The sample holds about 120,000 clones; about 80% are singletons and the top ten take 2% to 3%. Healthy people donating bone marrow made up the donors. These donors counted as nominally healthy when sampled, but unrecorded immune exposures were likely. The specimen sequenced was PBMCs. The chain has TRBV5-6 and TRBJ1-1, with 10 bases that match TRBD1. The receptor was isolated from a female donor in good health and CMV-seronegative. DNA of the CDR3: TGTGCCAGCAGCCCCGACAGGGGGCGAGGGATTGCCCCTGAAGCTTTCTTT. Translated, it gives CASSPDRGRGIAPEAFF.